These 5 T cell receptor beta chains originate from one sample sequenced in a study of blood T cell repertoires in COVID-19. Repertoires were generated with immunoSEQ multiplex PCR, while TCRdb's copy carries only in-frame clones and drops some. The sample has under 250,000 clones, about 85% seen once. What was sequenced was peripheral blood. Source of these receptors: a man aged 18-30 years with active or convalescent COVID-19.

The chain has TRBV28 and TRBJ1-3, with D perhaps TRBD1 (6 bases). V lost 9 bases to trimming and J lost 3 bases, with 15 bases between them. The germline V gene encodes CDR1 MDHEN and CDR2 SYDVKM. The CDR3 covers 14 residues. For the CDR3, the DNA is TGTGCCAGTACGCAGGGGAAATTTGGAAACACCATATATTTT. As protein: CASTQGKFGNTIYF.

The genes are TRBV19 and TRBJ1-5; the D is unclear. CDR1 is LNHDA, CDR2 SQIVND, per germline (reference sequence). CDR3 length: 13 amino acids. Deletions cut 3 bases from V and 4 bases from J, with 7 bases between. DNA for the CDR3: TGTGCCAGTAGTATTACTGGTAATCAGCCCCAGCATTTT. Amino acid sequence: CASSITGNQPQHF.

The CDR3 loop reads CASSFPPGYEQYF. The CDR3, as DNA: TGTGCCAGCAGCTTCCCACCAGGCTACGAGCAGTACTTC. J is TRBJ2-7 and V is TRBV5-4; no clear D gene. Trimming took off 2 bases at V and 3 bases at J, with 9 bases between the two ends. This CDR3 spans 13 amino acids. Germline V CDR1 and CDR2: SGHNT, YYREEE (reference sequence).

About this clone itself: The junction departs from the called germline gene at one end, perhaps through a read error. The rearrangement joins TRBV3-1 (or the pseudogene TRBV3-2) to TRBJ1-2; D gene unclear. CDR3 length: 13 residues. From germline, CDR1 is LGHDT and CDR2 YNNKEL (reference sequence). The CDR3, as DNA: TGTGCCAGCAGACAAGGGCAGTCGCATGGCTACACCTTC. Encoded protein: CASRQGQSHGYTF.

The chain carries TRBV11-1 and TRBJ2-7; tentatively, D is TRBD2 (7 bases). The CDR3 spans 14 residues. Trimming removed 5 bases from V and 9 bases from J, with 20 bases in between. CDR1 SGHAT and CDR2 FQDESV come from the germline V gene (reference sequence). In DNA, the CDR3 is TGTGCCAGCAGCCTGGGGGCTTCACCGGGAGGGCAGTACTTC. It translates to CASSLGASPGGQYF.